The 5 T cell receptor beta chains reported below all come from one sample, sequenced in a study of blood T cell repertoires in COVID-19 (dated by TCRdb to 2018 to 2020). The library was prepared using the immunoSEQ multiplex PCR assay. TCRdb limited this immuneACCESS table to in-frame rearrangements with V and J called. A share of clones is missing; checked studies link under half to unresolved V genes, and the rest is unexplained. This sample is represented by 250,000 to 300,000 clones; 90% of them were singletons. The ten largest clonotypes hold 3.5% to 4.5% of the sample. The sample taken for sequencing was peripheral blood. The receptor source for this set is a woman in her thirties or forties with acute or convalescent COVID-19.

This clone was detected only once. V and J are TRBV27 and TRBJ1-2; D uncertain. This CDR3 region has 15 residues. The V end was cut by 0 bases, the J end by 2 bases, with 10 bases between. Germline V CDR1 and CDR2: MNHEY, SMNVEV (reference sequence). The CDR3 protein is CASSLSMVRNYGYTF. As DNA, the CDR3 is TGTGCCAGCAGTTTATCGATGGTCAGGAACTATGGCTACACCTTC.

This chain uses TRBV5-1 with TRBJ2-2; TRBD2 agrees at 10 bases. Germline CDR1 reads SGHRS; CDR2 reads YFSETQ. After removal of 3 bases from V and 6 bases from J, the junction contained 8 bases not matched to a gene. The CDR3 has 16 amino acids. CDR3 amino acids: CASSYLAGVTSGELFF. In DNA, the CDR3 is TGCGCCAGCAGCTACCTAGCGGGGGTTACCTCCGGGGAGCTGTTTTTT.

Written as DNA, the CDR3 is TGTGCCAGCAGCTTCGGAAAAGGGGGCGACTATGGCTACACCTTC. Translated: CASSFGKGGDYGYTF. V gene TRBV5-6 combines with J gene TRBJ1-2; 7 bases fit TRBD1. Germline V gene lookup returns CDR1 SGHDT and CDR2 YYEEEE. V dropped 2 bases and J dropped 3; count of bases not matched to a gene: 7. The CDR3 spans 15 residues.

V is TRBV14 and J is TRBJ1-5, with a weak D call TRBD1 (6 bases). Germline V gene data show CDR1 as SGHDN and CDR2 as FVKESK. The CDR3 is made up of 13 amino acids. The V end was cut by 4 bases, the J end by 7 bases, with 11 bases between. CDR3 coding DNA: TGTGCCAGCAGCCTCGAAAGGGGGCAGCCCCAGCATTTT. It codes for CASSLERGQPQHF.

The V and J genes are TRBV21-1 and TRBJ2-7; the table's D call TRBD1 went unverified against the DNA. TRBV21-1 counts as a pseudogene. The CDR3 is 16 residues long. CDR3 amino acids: CASSRALRDRAYEQYV. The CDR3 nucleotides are TGTGCCAGCAGCCGAGCCCTCAGGGACAGAGCCTACGAGCAGTACGTC.